Listed here are 14 T cell receptor beta chains from one sample, sequenced in a study of graft-versus-host responses after intestinal transplantation. These receptors have no known antigen. Generated by immunoSEQ multiplex PCR, the TCRdb table keeps only in-frame clones and is missing some. Altogether 90,000 to 150,000 clones are present, roughly 96% being singletons, with the ten largest covering around 3%. The source was unstimulated CD8+ T cells sorted from spleen or lymph node cells, collected before intestinal transplant. These receptors were collected from a human donor who received an intestinal transplant.

The rearrangement uses TRBV6-6 and TRBJ2-1; 9 bases map to TRBD2. The CDR3 is made up of 14 amino acids. With V trimmed by 7 bases and J by 3 bases, 4 bases remained unmatched. Germline CDR1 reads MNHNY; CDR2 reads SVGAGI (reference sequence). The CDR3: CASNSGSYYNEQFF. The CDR3 bases are TGTGCCAGCAATAGCGGGAGCTACTACAATGAGCAGTTCTTC.

This sequence joins TRBV4-1 and TRBJ2-7; D tentatively fits TRBD1 or TRBD2 (5 bases each). The CDR3 has 15 residues. Germline CDR1 reads MGHRA; CDR2 reads YSYEKL. V gave up 4 bases and J gave up 0 bases, with 13 bases separating them. The CDR3 DNA follows: TGCGCCAGCAGCCTAAGAGGGACCGCCTCCTACGAGCAGTACTTC. Translation gives CASSLRGTASYEQYF.

The chain joins TRBV6-5 to TRBJ2-3; perhaps TRBD2 as D (6 bases). There are 13 residues in the CDR3. The V gene lost 8 bases and the J gene lost 5 bases, with 14 bases spanning the gap. The germline gives CDR1 MNHEY, CDR2 SVGAGI. CDR3 nucleotide sequence: TGTGCCAGCGCCGGAGGGCCGGGAGATACGCAGTATTTT. It specifies CASAGGPGDTQYF.

This clone was recorded once. The chain joins TRBV7-3 to TRBJ2-1; TRBD2 might be the D (5 bases). The CDR3 covers 14 residues. V was shortened by 2 bases and J by 3 bases, with 8 bases between the two germline ends. The V gene's germline CDR1 is SGHTA and CDR2 FQGTGA. CDR3 DNA: TGTGCCAGCAGCTTAGGACTGTACTACAATGAGCAGTTCTTC. Protein product: CASSLGLYYNEQFF.

The rearrangement links TRBV14 to TRBJ2-6; TRBD1 matches 7 bases. CDR3 length equals 19 residues. After removal of 5 bases from V and 0 bases from J, the junction contained 13 bases not matched to a gene. Germline assignment: CDR1 SGHDN and CDR2 FVKESK. The CDR3 coding sequence is TGTGCCAGCAGCTCACTAGACAGGGCCTCGAGCTCTGGGGCCAACGTCCTGACTTTC. It yields the protein CASSSLDRASSSGANVLTF.

The chain couples TRBV29-1 to TRBJ2-1; D ambiguous. Trimming cost V 0 bases and J 0 bases, with 9 bases left between them. The germline V gene encodes CDR1 SQVTM and CDR2 ANQGSEA. This CDR3 has 15 amino acids. The CDR3 reads CSVEERGVSYNEQFF. The CDR3 DNA reads as TGCAGCGTTGAAGAACGTGGGGTCTCCTACAATGAGCAGTTCTTC.

The chain joins TRBV4-1 to TRBJ2-3, with D perhaps TRBD2 (6 bases). The CDR3 spans 17 residues. V lost 3 bases and J lost 7, with 23 bases in between. Germline V gene sequence: CDR1 MGHRA, CDR2 YSYEKL. The CDR3 DNA reads as TGCGCCAGCAGCCACCCCCGGGTGGGACGGGGGTCATATACGCAGTATTTT. Protein: CASSHPRVGRGSYTQYF.

This chain uses TRBV7-6 with TRBJ2-2; D is ambiguous. The CDR3 runs 16 residues. Trimming took 5 bases from V and 0 from J, leaving 13 bases between them. Germline V gene lookup returns CDR1 SGHVS and CDR2 FNYEAQ. CDR3 nucleotides: TGTGCCAGCAGCCACAGACCCGAGGCGAACACCGGGGAGCTGTTTTTT. Amino acids: CASSHRPEANTGELFF.

The chain employs TRBV11-2 and TRBJ1-2; D is unresolved. From germline, CDR1 is SGHAT and CDR2 FQNNGV. Trimming removed 3 bases from V and 2 bases from J, with 19 bases in between. The CDR3 has 17 residues. The CDR3 nucleotides read TGTGCCAGCAGCTTTTCTTACTCCTCCGCGGAGAACTATGGCTACACCTTC. Its protein product is CASSFSYSSAENYGYTF. The variable domain in full, completed from reference TRBV11-2 and TRBJ1-2, reads EAGVAQSPRYKIIEKRQSVAFWCNPISGHATLYWYQQILGQGPKLLIQFQNNGVVDDSQLPKDRFSAERLKGVDSTLKIQPAKLEDSAVYLCASSFSYSSAENYGYTFGSGTRLTVV.

The chain couples TRBV7-6 to TRBJ2-7; D remains unclear. Trimming took 5 bases from V and 3 from J, leaving 8 bases between them. CDR3 length equals 12 residues. Germline V CDR1 and CDR2: SGHVS, FNYEAQ. CDR3: CASSDQRYEQYF. Written as DNA, the CDR3 is TGTGCCAGCAGCGACCAGCGCTACGAGCAGTACTTC.

This chain joins TRBV30 and TRBJ2-2, with a weak D call TRBD1 (5 bases). The CDR3 loop spans 13 amino acids. V was shortened by 0 bases and J by 6 bases, with 8 bases between the two germline ends. CDR1 is GTSNPN and CDR2 is SVGIG in the germline V gene (reference sequence). The CDR3 DNA is TGTGCCTGGAGTGTATGGGGCTCCGGGGAGCTGTTTTTT. Translated: CAWSVWGSGELFF.

V usage is TRBV15 and J usage is TRBJ2-5; D possibly corresponds to TRBD1 (7 bases). V was cut by 3 bases and J by 5 bases, with 19 bases left in between. CDR3 length: 16 amino acids. Germline CDR1 LNHNV, CDR2 YYDKDF (reference sequence). CDR3 amino acids: CATSSYVDREEETQYF. CDR3 in DNA: TGTGCCACCAGCAGCTACGTCGACAGGGAGGAGGAGACCCAGTACTTC.

This rearrangement joins TRBV28 to TRBJ2-7; 9 nucleotides line up with TRBD2. The germline V gene has CDR1 MDHEN and CDR2 SYDVKM. Unmatched junction bases numbered 15, after V lost 2 bases and J lost 4 bases. This CDR3 comprises 18 residues. The DNA of the CDR3 is TGTGCCAGCAGTTTAGTAGCGGGAGCCGGGGCGGCTTATTACGAGCAGTACTTC. This sequence encodes CASSLVAGAGAAYYEQYF.

The V gene is TRBV6-5, the J gene TRBJ1-3, with a tentative D call TRBD1 (6 bases). The CDR3 loop spans 15 amino acids. The V end was cut by 4 bases, the J end by 0 bases, with 10 bases between. From germline, CDR1 is MNHEY and CDR2 SVGAGI. CDR3 in DNA: TGTGCCAGCAGTTTCGGACAGAGCTCTGGAAACACCATATATTTT. Translation: CASSFGQSSGNTIYF.